The clone carrying this TCR beta chain was observed a handful of times. The antigen remains undetermined. This entry comes from a study of T-cell memory formation after mild COVID-19. Overall study: In these data, TCR clusters were largely donor specific.

The ends were cut back, 7 bases at V and 0 bases at J, with 13 bases in the middle. The CDR3 length is 15 residues. Germline CDR1 is SNHLY and CDR2 is FYNNEI. Regarding the study as a whole: Memory cells collected pre-infection included some clones that later responded, suggesting cross-reactive memory joined. Whereas later expanders leaned CD4+, clones contracting day 15 to 85 showed a balanced CD4/CD8 makeup.

One entry per CDR3 protein results from TCRdb running MiXCR on the 5' RACE reads. In the table there are 540,000 or so distinct CDR3 sequences, roughly 22% of which are singletons. The sequence was collected from an adult woman who had mild COVID-19 (a few samples of this study predate the infection). Cell type and time point are not known. Source material: PBMCs or a T cell subset sorted from them (not recorded which). The chain is built from TRBV2 and TRBJ2-1, with D possibly being TRBD2 (5 bases). CDR3 loop: CASKGLLSSYNEQFF. Written as DNA, the CDR3 is TGTGCCAGCAAAGGACTCTTGAGCTCCTACAATGAGCAGTTCTTC. Complete variable domain (other parts from reference TRBV2 and TRBJ2-1): EPEVTQTPSHQVTQMGQEVILRCVPISNHLYFYWYRQILGQKVEFLVSFYNNEISEKSEIFDDQFSVERPDGSNFTLKIRSTKLEDSAMYFCASKGLLSSYNEQFFGPGTRLTVL.